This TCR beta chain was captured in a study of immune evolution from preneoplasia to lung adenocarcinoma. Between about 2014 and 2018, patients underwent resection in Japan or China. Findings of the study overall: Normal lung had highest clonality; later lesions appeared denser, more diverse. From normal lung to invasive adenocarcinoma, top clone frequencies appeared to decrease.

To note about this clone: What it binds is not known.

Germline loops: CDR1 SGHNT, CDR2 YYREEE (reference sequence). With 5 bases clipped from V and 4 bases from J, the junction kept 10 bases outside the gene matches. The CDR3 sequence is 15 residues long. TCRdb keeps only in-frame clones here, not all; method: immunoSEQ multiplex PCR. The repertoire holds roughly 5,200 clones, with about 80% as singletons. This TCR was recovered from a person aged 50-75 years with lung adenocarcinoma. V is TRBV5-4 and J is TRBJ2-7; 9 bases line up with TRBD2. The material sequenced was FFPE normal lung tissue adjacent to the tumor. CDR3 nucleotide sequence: TGTGCCAGCAGTTACCCCGGGACTAGCATTTACGAGCAGTACTTC. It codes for CASSYPGTSIYEQYF.